These 25 T cell receptor beta chains came from one sample sequenced in a study of regulatory T cells in long-lasting Graves disease. To make TCR beta libraries, researchers used iRepertoire HTBI primers and Arm-PCR of CDR3 regions. TCRdb passed the multiplex PCR reads through MiXCR, listing each CDR3 protein once. The table records around 400,000 distinct CDR3 sequences, approximately 22% of them present only once. Sample time point: persistent/refractory GD, antithyroid drugs over 5 years with positive TRAb. Scientists built the TCR library using RNA that was extracted from PBMCs. The specimen was peripheral blood mononuclear cells (PBMCs), collected when the disease was refractory, from a patient treated with antithyroid drugs. The receptors were gathered from a female donor with Graves disease.

The CDR3 DNA reads TGTGCCAGCAGCGTAGCCCTCAAGAACACTGAAGCTTTCTTT. Translation gives CASSVALKNTEAFF. The rearrangement uses TRBV9 and TRBJ1-1; D is ambiguous. The CDR3 covers 14 residues. The germline gives CDR1 SGDLS, CDR2 YYNGEE. V gave up 0 bases and J gave up 1 base, with 7 bases separating them.

The chain uses TRBV30 and TRBJ2-1; unclear D gene. V shed 3 bases and J shed 5 bases, with 5 bases lying between them. Germline loops: CDR1 GTSNPN, CDR2 SVGIG (reference sequence). There are 11 residues in the CDR3. CDR3 nucleotides: TGTGCCTGGAGCCAGGACAATGAGCAGTTCTTC. Its translation is CAWSQDNEQFF.

In its sample, this clonotype was seen a few times. One end of the junction varies from germline; a read error may be responsible. The CDR3 sequence is CAFNEQFF. The DNA of the CDR3 is TGCGCCTTCAATGAGCAGTTCTTC. The chain combines TRBV27 with TRBJ2-1; D not resolved. CDR1 and CDR2 from the germline V gene are MNHEY and SMNVEV (reference sequence). This CDR3 comprises 8 residues.

The sample holds many counts of this clonotype. The rearrangement joins TRBV5-4 to TRBJ1-1, with a tentative D call TRBD1 (5 bases). Trimming took 6 bases from V and 1 from J, leaving 16 bases between them. The CDR3 totals 15 residues. Germline V gene sequence: CDR1 SGHNT, CDR2 YYREEE (reference sequence). CDR3 sequence reads: CASTMQQTENTEAFF. CDR3 bases: TGTGCCAGCACCATGCAACAGACAGAGAACACTGAAGCTTTCTTT.

This clonotype was counted at least ten times. V and J are TRBV29-1 and TRBJ2-5; D is perhaps TRBD1 (5 bases). The CDR3 has 13 amino acids. Per the germline V gene, CDR1 is SQVTM and CDR2 is ANQGSEA. Trimming left V 5 bases short and J 4 bases short, with 14 bases between. CDR3 region: CSVWGQRLETQYF. The CDR3 nucleotides are TGCAGCGTTTGGGGCCAGAGATTAGAGACCCAGTACTTC.

This clonotype has more than one count but fewer than ten. The rearrangement links TRBV18 to TRBJ2-5; D uncertain. Germline CDR1 is KGHSH and CDR2 is LQKENI. The CDR3 extends over 13 amino acids. The V and J ends lost 2 bases and 5 bases respectively, with 9 bases between them. The CDR3: CASSPEKGETQYF. Written as DNA, the CDR3 is TGTGCCAGCTCACCAGAGAAAGGGGAGACCCAGTACTTC.

This clonotype turned up a few times. The chain recombines TRBV28 with TRBJ2-1, with 8 positions matching TRBD2. This CDR3 has 18 residues. J gave up 0 bases and V 6 bases, and 13 bases lay outside the gene matches. Looked up from germline, CDR1 is MDHEN and CDR2 is SYDVKM. The DNA of the CDR3 is TGTGCCAGCAGAGGGGGGTTGGGCGGGGGGAGCTCCTACAATGAGCAGTTCTTC. This translates into CASRGGLGGGSSYNEQFF. The variable domain in full, with the rest retrieved from reference TRBV28 and TRBJ2-1, is DVKVTQSSRYLVKRTGEKVFLECVQDMDHENMFWYRQDPGLGLRLIYFSYDVKMKEKGDIPEGYSVSREKKERFSLILESASTNQTSMYLCASRGGLGGGSSYNEQFFGPGTRLTVL.

This clonotype occurred many times. The V call is TRBV5-1, the J call TRBJ1-2, with a weak D call TRBD1 (5 bases). Trimming cost V 3 bases and J 6 bases, with 12 bases left between them. Germline V CDR1 and CDR2: SGHRS, YFSETQ. The CDR3 is made up of 13 amino acids. Here the CDR3 reads CASSWDLQNGYTF. Here the CDR3 DNA reads TGCGCCAGCAGCTGGGACCTCCAAAATGGCTACACCTTC. Full variable domain (missing parts from reference TRBV5-1 and TRBJ1-2): KAGVTQTPRYLIKTRGQQVTLSCSPISGHRSVSWYQQTPGQGLQFLFEYFSETQRNKGNFPGRFSGRQFSNSRSEMNVSTLELGDSALYLCASSWDLQNGYTFGSGTRLTVV.

This clonotype came up a few times. This chain joins TRBV27 and TRBJ2-7; possible D gene TRBD2, 5 bases. The V end lost 2 bases, the J end lost 1 base, and 12 bases lay between the germline ends. This CDR3 contains 15 residues. Germline CDR1 is MNHEY and CDR2 is SMNVEV (reference sequence). The CDR3 spells CASSLVGVGSYEQYF. DNA of the CDR3: TGTGCCAGCAGTTTAGTCGGGGTGGGGTCCTACGAGCAGTACTTC.

This clonotype has a count of ten or more. This chain joins TRBV14 and TRBJ2-5; 7 positions match TRBD2. CDR3 length: 15 amino acids. Germline loops: CDR1 SGHDN, CDR2 FVKESK. J was trimmed by 4 bases and V by 1 base; bases with no gene match: 6. The CDR3 reads CASSQVTAGAETQYF. For the CDR3, the DNA is TGTGCCAGCAGCCAAGTTACGGCGGGAGCAGAGACCCAGTACTTC.

This clonotype was recorded a few times. The chain uses TRBV5-6 and TRBJ2-7, with D hard to call. The germline V gene encodes CDR1 SGHDT and CDR2 YYEEEE. Trimming left V 2 bases short and J 3 bases short, with 9 bases between. The CDR3 contains 13 residues. DNA for the CDR3: TGTGCCAGCAGCTTTGAGGCGATCTACGAGCAGTACTTC. It codes for CASSFEAIYEQYF.

This clonotype was recorded a few times. The chain recombines TRBV19 with TRBJ1-2; 7 nucleotides line up with TRBD1. Germline V lookup: CDR1 LNHDA, CDR2 SQIVND (reference sequence). V gave up 3 bases and J gave up 10 bases; unmatched junction bases: 14. This CDR3 contains 15 residues. Here the CDR3 DNA reads TGTGCCAGTAGTATCCTATTCAACAGGGGCGGAGACTACACCTTC. The encoded protein is CASSILFNRGGDYTF. Full variable domain (remainder filled in from reference TRBV19 and TRBJ1-2): DGGITQSPKYLFRKEGQNVTLSCEQNLNHDAMYWYRQDPGQGLRLIYYSQIVNDFQKGDIAEGYSVSREKKESFPLTVTSAQKNPTAFYLCASSILFNRGGDYTFGSGTRLTVV.

This clonotype was seen more than once but under ten times. This CDR3 reads CASTGQGALLSGNTIYF. Written as DNA, the CDR3 is TGTGCCAGCACGGGACAGGGGGCGCTTCTCTCTGGAAACACCATATATTTT. V and J are TRBV2 and TRBJ1-3; TRBD1 matches 12 bases. With 7 bases clipped from V and 0 bases from J, the junction kept 7 bases outside the gene matches. Germline V gives CDR1 SNHLY, CDR2 FYNNEI. The length of the CDR3 is 17 residues.

This clonotype has at least ten counts. The V call is TRBV6-5, the J call TRBJ2-7; tentative D call: TRBD2 (6 bases). V was cut by 3 bases and J by 4 bases, with 19 bases left in between. The CDR3 length is 16 residues. Germline CDR1 is MNHEY and CDR2 is SVGAGI. The CDR3 is CASSYAPPGAAYEQYF. CDR3 DNA: TGTGCCAGCAGTTATGCGCCCCCGGGAGCCGCGTACGAGCAGTACTTC.

This clonotype came up a few times. The V call is TRBV14, the J call TRBJ2-2; maybe TRBD2 (6 bases). This CDR3 is built from 17 residues. V was cut by 0 bases and J by 0 bases, with 11 bases left in between. CDR1 is SGHDN, CDR2 FVKESK, per germline. In nucleotides, the CDR3 is TGTGCCAGCAGCCAAGACGCCGGGACTCCGAACACCGGGGAGCTGTTTTTT. Translated, it gives CASSQDAGTPNTGELFF. The variable domain in full, completed from reference TRBV14 and TRBJ2-2, reads EAGVTQFPSHSVIEKGQTVTLRCDPISGHDNLYWYRRVMGKEIKFLLHFVKESKQDESGMPNNRFLAERTGGTYSTLKVQPAELEDSGVYFCASSQDAGTPNTGELFFGEGSRLTVL.

This sequence joins TRBV27 and TRBJ2-3; 10 bases are shared with TRBD2. J lost 2 bases, V lost 8 bases, and 10 bases had no gene match. CDR3 length: 16 amino acids. Germline CDR1 reads MNHEY; CDR2 reads SMNVEV (reference sequence). The CDR3 here is CASGQQLAGNTDTQYF. CDR3 in DNA: TGTGCCAGCGGACAGCAACTAGCGGGAAACACAGATACGCAGTATTTT.

This clonotype was seen only a few times. This chain links TRBV6-1 with TRBJ2-2; the D gene is possibly TRBD2 (6 bases). Germline loops: CDR1 MNHNS, CDR2 SASEGT. CDR3 length equals 15 residues. V was cut by 6 bases and J by 2 bases, with 13 bases left in between. CDR3 nucleotides: TGTGCCAGCAGCAACAGCGGGCTTAACACCGGGGAGCTGTTTTTT. It translates to CASSNSGLNTGELFF.

This clonotype was seen more than once but under ten times. This rearrangement joins TRBV6-2 or TRBV6-3 to TRBJ1-3, with 8 bases lining up with TRBD1. The CDR3 extends over 15 amino acids. V shed 6 bases and J 4 bases; nucleotides not matched to a gene: 8. Per germline, CDR1 MNHEY and CDR2 SVGEGT. The CDR3: CASRTGQGLGNTIYF. Here the CDR3 DNA reads TGTGCCAGCAGGACCGGACAGGGACTCGGAAACACCATATATTTT.

CDR3 in amino acids: CASRGTGYNEQFF. In nucleotides, the CDR3 is TGTGCCAGCAGGGGGACAGGGTACAATGAGCAGTTCTTC. V and J are TRBV6-1 and TRBJ2-1; the match to TRBD1 covers 9 bases. The germline V gene encodes CDR1 MNHNS and CDR2 SASEGT. V shed 6 bases and J 4 bases; nucleotides not matched to a gene: 1. CDR3 size: 13 residues.

This clonotype was seen ten or more times. The J gene is TRBJ2-2, the V gene TRBV6-5, with D perhaps matching TRBD2 (5 bases). The germline gives CDR1 MNHEY, CDR2 SVGAGI. Trimming removed 2 bases from V and 1 base from J, with 8 bases in between. CDR3 length equals 15 residues. The CDR3 sequence: CASSYGSVNTGELFF. For the CDR3, the DNA is TGTGCCAGCAGTTACGGTAGCGTGAACACCGGGGAGCTGTTTTTT.

This clonotype was observed many times. J is TRBJ2-7 and V is TRBV6-1, with D unresolved. This CDR3 has 15 amino acids. The V gene lost 7 bases and the J gene lost 1 base, with 17 bases spanning the gap. Germline V lookup: CDR1 MNHNS, CDR2 SASEGT. CDR3 in amino acids: CASTVRTDYSYEQYF. The CDR3, as DNA: TGTGCCAGCACCGTAAGAACAGATTATTCCTACGAGCAGTACTTC.

This clonotype showed up many times. This sequence joins TRBV15 and TRBJ1-5; D gene ambiguous. With 0 bases removed from V and 0 bases from J, the gap between germline ends came to 3 bases. The length of the CDR3 is 14 residues. The germline V gene encodes CDR1 LNHNV and CDR2 YYDKDF (reference sequence). CDR3 amino acids: CATSRDISNQPQHF. CDR3 in DNA: TGTGCCACCAGCAGAGATATTAGCAATCAGCCCCAGCATTTT.

This clonotype showed up just a few times. CDR3 DNA sequence: TGCGCCAGCAGCCGACGACTAGCGGGAGATGGGGAGACCCAGTACTTC. Amino acid sequence: CASSRRLAGDGETQYF. V and J are TRBV5-1 and TRBJ2-5; 12 bases are shared with TRBD2. Unmatched junction bases numbered 9, after V lost 4 bases and J lost 5 bases. This CDR3 has 16 residues. Per germline, CDR1 SGHRS and CDR2 YFSETQ.

At least ten counts were recorded for this clonotype. The chain joins TRBV28 to TRBJ1-2; D ambiguous. V was pared by 6 bases and J by 7 bases, with 15 bases between. Germline V gene sequence: CDR1 MDHEN, CDR2 SYDVKM. This CDR3 comprises 13 residues. Written as DNA, the CDR3 is TGTGCCAGCAGAAGAGCTGGCGGGGTTGGCTACACCTTC. It is translated as CASRRAGGVGYTF.

CDR3 coding DNA: TGTGCCAGCCAACGGAATACAGGGGTGCAGTCCTACGAGCAGTACTTC. This codes for CASQRNTGVQSYEQYF. V gene TRBV6-2 or TRBV6-3 combines with J gene TRBJ2-7; TRBD1 matches at 7 bases. This CDR3 is built from 16 residues. The V and J ends lost 8 bases and 1 base, in that order; junction bases with no gene match: 14. Germline CDR1 MNHEY, CDR2 SVGEGT.